A single sample gave rise to the 20 T cell receptor beta chains below, sequenced in a study of glioma-infiltrating T cells. Amplification of TCR alpha and beta CDR3 regions from RNA used iRepertoire nested multiplex PCR. TCRdb recomputed calls from the multiplex PCR reads with MiXCR, one row per CDR3 protein. The sample has about 410,000 distinct CDR3 sequences, about 40% seen once. Material: glioma tissue, nonneoplastic brain tissue, or PBMCs (not recorded which). Every receptor here comes from a human donor with low-grade glioma or glioblastoma, undergoing nonglioma brain surgery, or in good health (not recorded which).

The J gene is TRBJ2-7, the V gene TRBV6-1, with D perhaps TRBD2 (6 bases). This CDR3 contains 14 residues. V dropped 7 bases and J dropped 6 bases, with 19 bases sitting between them. CDR1 and CDR2 from the germline V gene are MNHNS and SASEGT. This CDR3 reads CASTLGRGLSEQYF. CDR3 coding DNA: TGTGCCAGCACCTTGGGACGGGGACTCTCCGAGCAGTACTTC.

This clonotype has a count of ten or more. The chain couples TRBV7-2 to TRBJ1-1, with D possibly matching TRBD1 (6 bases). This CDR3 region has 13 residues. V was cut by 3 bases and J by 1 base, with 6 bases left in between. Per germline, CDR1 SGHTA and CDR2 FQGNSA. The CDR3 DNA sequence: TGTGCCAGCAGCTTGGACAGGAACACTGAAGCTTTCTTT. Its protein is CASSLDRNTEAFF.

Turning to this clonotype: This clone may be a read error of a much larger clone one base away. V is TRBV15 and J is TRBJ2-2, with D perhaps being TRBD1 or TRBD2 (5 bases each). This CDR3 spans 16 amino acids. The V and J ends lost 5 bases and 0 bases respectively, with 13 bases between them. Germline V gene data show CDR1 as LNHNV and CDR2 as YYDKDF (reference sequence). CDR3 loop: CATSGTGPANTGELFF. DNA for the CDR3: TGTGCCACCAGCGGAACGGGACCAGCGAACACCGGGGAGCTGTTTTTT.

This clonotype was seen ten or more times. The chain links TRBV20-1 to TRBJ1-1; D is ambiguous. Per germline, CDR1 DFQATT and CDR2 SNEGSKA (reference sequence). Trimming removed 6 bases at V and 10 bases at J, with 15 bases between. CDR3 length equals 11 residues. The CDR3 sequence is CSAHGLVGAFF. The CDR3 region has the DNA TGCAGTGCCCACGGACTCGTTGGAGCTTTCTTT.

The sample holds many counts of this clonotype. The chain combines TRBV7-2 with TRBJ2-1; D possibly corresponds to TRBD2 (6 bases). This CDR3 is 13 amino acids long. Germline V gene data show CDR1 as SGHTA and CDR2 as FQGNSA. The ends were cut back, 5 bases at V and 10 bases at J, with 15 bases in the middle. CDR3 DNA sequence: TGTGCCAGCAGCCCCCACGGGAGCGGGGAGCAGTTCTTC. Its protein is CASSPHGSGEQFF.

The rearrangement uses TRBV7-9 and TRBJ2-7; TRBD1 agrees at 7 bases. Germline loops: CDR1 SEHNR, CDR2 FQNEAQ (reference sequence). Losses at the gene ends were 4 bases for V and 1 base for J; bases not matched to a gene: 7. This CDR3 is built from 15 residues. CDR3 in amino acids: CASSSDRVLSYEQYF. In nucleotides, the CDR3 is TGTGCCAGCAGCTCCGACAGGGTTCTATCCTACGAGCAGTACTTC.

The sample holds many counts of this clonotype. The genes are TRBV27 and TRBJ1-1; D perhaps matches TRBD1 (6 bases). Trimming left V 5 bases short and J 2 bases short, with 12 bases between. CDR1 and CDR2 from the germline V gene are MNHEY and SMNVEV (reference sequence). The CDR3 length is 14 residues. The CDR3 region is CASSRQAPNTEAFF. The CDR3 nucleotides are TGTGCCAGCAGTCGACAGGCCCCAAACACTGAAGCTTTCTTT.

In regard to this clonotype: As the CDR3 is not closed by the conserved phenylalanine or tryptophan, this likely results from a read error. V gene TRBV25-1 combines with J gene TRBJ2-5; no firm D call. V lost 4 bases, J lost 3 bases, and 9 bases lay in between. CDR1 MGHDK and CDR2 SYGVNS come from the germline V gene. CDR3 length: 13 residues. The CDR3 reads CASSGFDKETQYS. CDR3 in DNA: TGTGCCAGCAGTGGTTTTGACAAAGAGACCCAGTACTCC.

This clonotype was counted many times. This chain joins TRBV6-2 or TRBV6-3 and TRBJ1-1; no definite D call. CDR3 length equals 11 residues. The V end was cut by 6 bases, the J end by 3 bases, with 5 bases between. CDR1 and CDR2 (germline): MNHEY, SVGEGT. This CDR3 is CASSLYTEAFF. CDR3 DNA: TGTGCCAGCAGCCTCTACACTGAAGCTTTCTTT.

The chain has TRBV28 and TRBJ2-5; tentative D call: TRBD1 (5 bases). The ends were cut back, 3 bases at V and 4 bases at J, with 15 bases in the middle. Germline V gives CDR1 MDHEN, CDR2 SYDVKM. CDR3 length: 15 amino acids. CDR3 loop: CASSFGRVDRETQYF. CDR3 nucleotides: TGTGCCAGCAGTTTTGGCAGGGTGGATCGAGAGACCCAGTACTTC. Full variable domain (remainder filled in from reference TRBV28 and TRBJ2-5): DVKVTQSSRYLVKRTGEKVFLECVQDMDHENMFWYRQDPGLGLRLIYFSYDVKMKEKGDIPEGYSVSREKKERFSLILESASTNQTSMYLCASSFGRVDRETQYFGPGTRLLVL.

The V gene is TRBV4-1, the J gene TRBJ2-1; 7 bases agree with TRBD2. CDR3 length: 17 amino acids. CDR1 MGHRA and CDR2 YSYEKL come from the germline V gene. V shed 0 bases, J shed 2 bases, and the junction held 7 bases outside the gene matches. DNA for the CDR3: TGCGCCAGCAGCCAAGATATGGCTAGCGGAGCCTACAATGAGCAGTTCTTC. Its translation: CASSQDMASGAYNEQFF.

V gene TRBV6-5 combines with J gene TRBJ1-5, with 7 bases identical to TRBD1. CDR3 length: 15 amino acids. The V segment lost 2 bases and the J segment 0 bases; nucleotides outside the gene matches: 1. Germline assignment: CDR1 MNHEY and CDR2 SVGAGI. CDR3 protein: CASSYDRASNQPQHF. The CDR3 DNA reads TGTGCCAGCAGTTACGACAGGGCTAGCAATCAGCCCCAGCATTTT.

Remarks on this clonotype: A much larger clonotype is one base distant, so this may be a read error. V usage is TRBV27 and J usage is TRBJ2-3; TRBD1 matches at 10 bases. Germline V lookup: CDR1 MNHEY, CDR2 SMNVEV (reference sequence). The CDR3 sequence is 15 residues long. The CDR3 spells CASSFWDRGPDKQYF. Written as DNA, the CDR3 is TGTGCCAGCAGTTTCTGGGACAGGGGTCCAGATAAGCAGTATTTT.

Ten or more counts support this clonotype. The chain joins TRBV6-2 or TRBV6-3 to TRBJ2-6; D remains unclear. The CDR3 contains 15 residues. Per the germline V gene, CDR1 is MNHEY and CDR2 is SVGEGT. Trimming removed 4 bases at V and 8 bases at J, with 15 bases between. The CDR3 spells CASSLEDQRTNVLTF. The CDR3 bases are TGTGCCAGCAGTTTGGAAGACCAGAGGACCAACGTCCTGACTTTC.

As regards this clonotype: A much larger clone lies one base from this, so it may be a read error. The chain combines TRBV25-1 with TRBJ2-3; D ambiguous. CDR1 and CDR2 (germline): MGHDK, SYGVNS. This CDR3 is 14 amino acids long. The CDR3 sequence: CASSEGSGKDTKYF. CDR3 coding DNA: TGTGCCAGCAGTGAGGGGTCAGGAAAGGATACGAAGTATTTT.

The V call is TRBV7-6, the J call TRBJ2-1; tentatively, D is TRBD2 (6 bases). The CDR3 spans 15 residues. The germline V gene encodes CDR1 SGHVS and CDR2 FNYEAQ. The germline V and J ends were trimmed by 4 bases and 7 bases, with 17 bases remaining between them. The CDR3 region is CASSSLGLALNEQFF. CDR3 coding DNA: TGTGCCAGCAGCTCTCTAGGTCTAGCGCTTAATGAGCAGTTCTTC.

This clonotype was seen at least ten times. The V gene is TRBV6-2 or TRBV6-3, the J gene TRBJ2-3, with D maybe TRBD2 (6 bases). Germline loops: CDR1 MNHEY, CDR2 SVGEGT. Between the trimmed V and J ends, which lost 2 bases and 0 bases, there was a span of 6 bases. CDR3 size: 14 residues. This CDR3 is CASSYRESTDTQYF. CDR3 nucleotides: TGTGCCAGCAGTTACCGGGAGAGCACAGATACGCAGTATTTT.

The chain uses TRBV4-3 and TRBJ2-7; TRBD1 might be the D (6 bases). Germline V gives CDR1 LGHNA, CDR2 YSLEER. Trimming pared 1 base from V and 3 bases from J, leaving 10 bases between. The CDR3 consists of 14 residues. The CDR3 DNA follows: TGCGCCAGCAGCCAAGGACAGGCGTACTACGAGCAGTACTTC. Translation gives CASSQGQAYYEQYF.

At least ten counts were recorded for this clonotype. The chain combines TRBV20-1 with TRBJ2-3; 10 bases are shared with TRBD2. This CDR3 has 17 residues. V trimming: 3 bases; J trimming: 3 bases; junction bases outside the gene matches: 12. Germline V gives CDR1 DFQATT, CDR2 SNEGSKA (reference sequence). The CDR3 nucleotides read TGCAGTGCTAGCTCTAGCGGGAGCTTTCGTGGGACAGATACGCAGTATTTT. This translates into CSASSSGSFRGTDTQYF.

The chain has TRBV19 and TRBJ2-3; no clear D gene. CDR3 size: 13 residues. Germline values: CDR1 LNHDA, CDR2 SQIVND (reference sequence). The V and J ends lost 9 bases and 2 bases respectively, with 12 bases between them. This CDR3 is CASNLRITDTQYF. The CDR3 region has the DNA TGTGCCAGCAACCTCCGAATCACAGATACGCAGTATTTT.